This T cell receptor beta chain stems from a study of blood T cell repertoires in COVID-19. There are 16 residues in the CDR3. V was trimmed by 0 bases and J by 4 bases, leaving 16 bases between them. CDR1 SGHTS and CDR2 YDEGEE come from the germline V gene. The protocol was immunoSEQ multiplex PCR, while the TCRdb copy is restricted to in-frame clones and leaves out a portion. The sample lists under 80,000 clones, 80% to 90% occurring once. The chain is built from TRBV5-8 and TRBJ2-5; the D gene is possibly TRBD1 (6 bases). The receptor comes from a woman older than 75 with active or convalescent COVID-19. The sequencing input was peripheral blood. Here the CDR3 reads CASSLAQQGSPETQYF. The CDR3 DNA follows: TGTGCCAGCAGCTTGGCTCAACAGGGAAGCCCAGAGACCCAGTACTTC. Based on the CDR3 plus reference TRBV5-8 and TRBJ2-5, the full variable domain is EAGVTQSPTHLIKTRGQQATLRCSPISGHTSVYWYQQALGLGLQFLLWYDEGEERNRGNFPPRFSGRQFPNYSSELNVNALELEDSALYLCASSLAQQGSPETQYFGPGTRLLVL.